The 26 T cell receptor beta chains reported below all come from one sample, sequenced in a study of T cells after yellow fever vaccination. TCRdb independently ran MiXCR on the 5' RACE reads; one entry per CDR3 protein. Altogether about 340,000 distinct CDR3 sequences are present, approximately 9% being singletons, with the ten largest covering around 17%. Sequences were derived from PBMCs, sampled on the day of the first yellow fever vaccination. Every receptor here comes from a man aged 18 to 29 who received the YFV17D yellow fever vaccine.

This chain uses TRBV21-1 with TRBJ2-4; the table's D call, TRBD2, has no DNA check behind it. TRBV21-1 has pseudogene status. The CDR3 runs 15 residues. CDR3 nucleotide sequence: TGTGCCAGCAGCAAAGGAAACGGGAGGGAGAACATTCAGTACTTC. This codes for CASSKGNGRENIQYF.

This clonotype came up many times. Here the CDR3 reads CASSPQRGGRNTEAFF. CDR3 nucleotide sequence: TGTGCCAGCTCACCACAAAGGGGCGGACGGAACACTGAAGCTTTCTTT. The chain recombines TRBV18 with TRBJ1-1, with D perhaps matching TRBD1 (5 bases). This CDR3 has 16 amino acids. V dropped 1 base and J dropped 1 base, with 13 bases sitting between them. CDR1 KGHSH and CDR2 LQKENI come from the germline V gene.

This clonotype was observed a few times. V and J are TRBV29-1 and TRBJ2-2; D is perhaps TRBD2 (6 bases). Germline V gene sequence: CDR1 SQVTM, CDR2 ANQGSEA. CDR3 length: 14 amino acids. Trimming pared 3 bases from V and 1 base from J, leaving 9 bases between. CDR3 DNA sequence: TGCAGCGTTGACGGGAGCCAGAACACCGGGGAGCTGTTTTTT. This encodes CSVDGSQNTGELFF.

There are a few counts of this clonotype. The rearrangement links TRBV7-9 to TRBJ2-3; 8 nucleotides line up with TRBD1. The CDR3 has 17 residues. After removal of 5 bases from V and 7 bases from J, the junction contained 17 bases not matched to a gene. Germline loops: CDR1 SEHNR, CDR2 FQNEAQ (reference sequence). The DNA for the CDR3 is TGTGCCAGCAGCCCGATCTCCGGGACAGGAGGAACGAATACGCAGTATTTT. Residues: CASSPISGTGGTNTQYF.

This clonotype has at least ten counts. The chain couples TRBV5-4 to TRBJ2-7; 8 bases fit TRBD1. The length of the CDR3 is 15 residues. V dropped 2 bases and J dropped 2; count of bases not matched to a gene: 6. From germline, CDR1 is SGHNT and CDR2 YYREEE (reference sequence). The chain's CDR3 is CASSFGTGGAYEQYF. For the CDR3, the DNA is TGTGCCAGCAGCTTCGGGACAGGTGGGGCCTACGAGCAGTACTTC.

This clonotype was seen a handful of times. The CDR3 nucleotides are TGCGCCAGCAGCCTCAGGGTTGGGGATCAGCCCCAGCATTTT. It translates to CASSLRVGDQPQHF. The chain combines TRBV4-1 with TRBJ1-5; tentative D call: TRBD1 (5 bases). This CDR3 is 14 amino acids long. With 4 bases removed from V and 5 bases from J, the gap between germline ends came to 12 bases. The germline CDR1 and CDR2 sequences are MGHRA and YSYEKL.

This clonotype appeared many times. The chain couples TRBV15 to TRBJ2-2; a possible D gene is TRBD1 (5 bases). CDR3 length: 16 amino acids. Germline V CDR1 and CDR2: LNHNV, YYDKDF (reference sequence). V lost 0 bases, J lost 0 bases, and 8 bases lay in between. The CDR3: CATSRDRVSNTGELFF. The CDR3 DNA is TGTGCCACCAGCAGAGACAGGGTGTCGAACACCGGGGAGCTGTTTTTT.

The chain joins TRBV6-1 to TRBJ1-2, with D perhaps matching TRBD1 (5 bases). V lost 1 base, J lost 7 bases, and 13 bases lay in between. The CDR3 contains 14 residues. The germline CDR1 and CDR2 sequences are MNHNS and SASEGT. CDR3 protein: CASSEGGSQGGYTF. Here the CDR3 DNA reads TGTGCCAGCAGTGAAGGGGGGTCCCAGGGTGGCTACACCTTC.

This clonotype was seen a handful of times. This chain links TRBV7-3 with TRBJ1-5, with D perhaps TRBD1 (5 bases). Trimming removed 3 bases from V and 1 base from J, with 7 bases in between. From germline, CDR1 is SGHTA and CDR2 FQGTGA. The CDR3 runs 14 residues. CDR3 in amino acids: CASSLGPSNQPQHF. The CDR3 coding sequence is TGTGCCAGCAGCTTGGGACCGAGCAATCAGCCCCAGCATTTT.

With regard to this clonotype: The junction shows a germline mismatch at one end, possibly a read error. The V gene is TRBV12-3 or TRBV12-4, the J gene TRBJ1-2; no firm D call. The CDR3 totals 13 residues. The CDR3 loop reads CASSPPRRDGGFF. The CDR3 region has the DNA TGTGCCAGCAGTCCCCCTCGTCGAGACGGCGGTTTCTTC.

This clonotype showed up many times. The rearrangement joins TRBV5-1 to TRBJ1-2; D ambiguous. CDR1 SGHRS and CDR2 YFSETQ come from the germline V gene. The CDR3 consists of 14 residues. Trimming shortened V by 4 bases and J by 8 bases, and 18 bases separated the two germline ends. The CDR3 reads CASSPSVGSGGYTF. The CDR3 coding sequence is TGCGCCAGCAGCCCCTCGGTGGGATCTGGAGGCTACACCTTC.

This clonotype was counted only a few times. The V call is TRBV2, the J call TRBJ1-6; TRBD1 might be the D (6 bases). The CDR3 consists of 16 residues. Trimming left V 6 bases short and J 1 base short, with 13 bases between. Germline V lookup: CDR1 SNHLY, CDR2 FYNNEI. CDR3 region: CASRNREMSYNSPLHF. CDR3 sequence (DNA): TGTGCCAGCAGGAACAGGGAGATGTCCTATAATTCACCCCTCCACTTT.

This clonotype was detected a few times. The genes are TRBV15 and TRBJ2-4; 9 positions agree with TRBD1. CDR1 and CDR2 from the germline V gene are LNHNV and YYDKDF (reference sequence). Trimming took 8 bases from V and 2 from J; bases not matched to a gene: 7. This CDR3 has 15 amino acids. CDR3 DNA sequence: TGTGCCACCGGGGGTGGGACAGGGACCAAAAACATTCAGTACTTC. Translating gives CATGGGTGTKNIQYF.

In nucleotides, the CDR3 is TGTGCCAGCAGCTTAGCGGCCGCGCCCAGCACAGATACGCAGTATTTT. Its protein product is CASSLAAAPSTDTQYF. This rearrangement joins TRBV7-6 to TRBJ2-3; no clear D. Trimming pared 0 bases from V and 0 bases from J, leaving 10 bases between. CDR1 and CDR2 from the germline V gene are SGHVS and FNYEAQ. CDR3 length equals 16 residues.

There are a few counts of this clonotype. This sequence joins TRBV7-9 and TRBJ2-1, with D possibly being TRBD2 (6 bases). Germline-derived CDR1 and CDR2 are SEHNR and FQNEAQ (reference sequence). The CDR3 sequence is 15 residues long. V shed 4 bases and J shed 5 bases, with 15 bases lying between them. In nucleotides, the CDR3 is TGTGCCAGCAGCTCGGAGGGGACGGGGGACAATGAGCAGTTCTTC. It translates to CASSSEGTGDNEQFF. The whole variable domain, filled in from reference TRBV7-9 and TRBJ2-1, reads DTGVSQNPRHKITKRGQNVTFRCDPISEHNRLYWYRQTLGQGPEFLTYFQNEAQLEKSRLLSDRFSAERPKGSFSTLEIQRTEQGDSAMYLCASSSEGTGDNEQFFGPGTRLTVL.

In this sample, this clonotype turned up many times. CDR3 region: CASSFGGGTTDTQYF. CDR3 DNA sequence: TGCGCCAGCAGCTTCGGGGGGGGGACCACAGATACGCAGTATTTT. The chain joins TRBV5-1 to TRBJ2-3; TRBD2 agrees at 8 bases. The V and J ends lost 2 bases and 2 bases, in that order; junction bases with no gene match: 4. This CDR3 has 15 amino acids. Germline V gene lookup returns CDR1 SGHRS and CDR2 YFSETQ.

The sample holds a few counts of this clonotype. V is TRBV2 and J is TRBJ2-3; tentatively, D is TRBD1 (6 bases). This CDR3 has 13 residues. The germline gives CDR1 SNHLY, CDR2 FYNNEI. V was shortened by 11 bases and J by 4 bases, with 16 bases between the two germline ends. The CDR3 sequence is CAVGVGAADTQYF. The CDR3 DNA follows: TGTGCCGTGGGGGTGGGGGCCGCAGATACGCAGTATTTT.

The rearrangement uses TRBV28 and TRBJ2-7; 7 nucleotides match TRBD1. Trimming removed 4 bases from V and 9 bases from J; junction bases left unmatched: 12. Germline assignment: CDR1 MDHEN and CDR2 SYDVKM. CDR3 length equals 14 residues. CDR3 DNA sequence: TGTGCCAGCAGTTCCTCAGCCGACAGGGTAGGGCAGTACGTC. As protein: CASSSSADRVGQYV.

V gene TRBV19 combines with J gene TRBJ2-7, with 8 bases that match TRBD1. The germline V gene has CDR1 LNHDA and CDR2 SQIVND (reference sequence). After removal of 3 bases from V and 3 bases from J, the junction contained 4 bases not matched to a gene. The CDR3 has 14 residues. This CDR3 reads CASSIGDRYYEQYF. The CDR3 region has the DNA TGTGCCAGTAGTATCGGGGACAGGTACTACGAGCAGTACTTC.

This clonotype was seen only a few times. This sequence joins TRBV7-2 and TRBJ2-7; D gene uncertain. Trimming pared 1 base from V and 3 bases from J, leaving 10 bases between. CDR3 size: 14 residues. Per the germline V gene, CDR1 is SGHTA and CDR2 is FQGNSA. CDR3 sequence (DNA): TGTGCCAGCAGCTTAGTCCCGGTCAGCTACGAGCAGTACGTC. It yields the protein CASSLVPVSYEQYV.

The chain couples TRBV4-3 to TRBJ1-1; TRBD1 is a possible D gene (5 bases). V was clipped by 0 bases and J by 0 bases, with 8 bases between them. This CDR3 spans 15 amino acids. CDR1 is LGHNA and CDR2 is YSLEER in the germline V gene. CDR3 residues: CASSQDSGMNTEAFF. In DNA, the CDR3 is TGCGCCAGCAGCCAAGATTCAGGGATGAACACTGAAGCTTTCTTT.

In this sample, this clonotype turned up many times. V and J are TRBV12-3 or TRBV12-4 and TRBJ1-6; D is uncertain. The CDR3 spans 14 residues. V was pared by 6 bases and J by 0 bases, with 6 bases between. In DNA, the CDR3 is TGTGCCAGCAGGGAGAGCTCCTATAATTCACCCCTCCACTTT. Its translation: CASRESSYNSPLHF.

This clonotype has more than one count but fewer than ten. The chain is built from TRBV20-1 and TRBJ1-2; D gene unclear. CDR3 length equals 13 residues. From germline, CDR1 is DFQATT and CDR2 SNEGSKA (reference sequence). Trimming left V 5 bases short and J 2 bases short, with 12 bases between. The CDR3 coding sequence is TGCAGTGCTGCAGAGGGATCGAACTATGGCTACACCTTC. It encodes CSAAEGSNYGYTF.

This rearrangement joins TRBV7-8 to TRBJ1-1; TRBD1 might be the D (6 bases). The CDR3 is 15 residues long. Germline-derived CDR1 and CDR2 are SGHVS and FQNEAQ. The germline V and J ends were trimmed by 2 bases and 10 bases, with 20 bases remaining between them. CDR3 residues: CASSLRGADVVVAFF. In DNA, the CDR3 is TGTGCCAGCAGCTTAAGGGGGGCAGACGTGGTAGTAGCTTTCTTT.

This clonotype has a handful of counts. The CDR3 sequence: CASSSLLTGTYNEQFF. CDR3 bases: TGTGCCAGCAGCTCCCTTCTGACGGGGACCTACAATGAGCAGTTCTTC. The rearrangement uses TRBV7-8 and TRBJ2-1, with a possible D match to TRBD2 (5 bases). CDR1 SGHVS and CDR2 FQNEAQ come from the germline V gene. V lost 4 bases and J 2 bases, leaving 15 bases between the germline ends. CDR3 length equals 16 residues.

There are a few counts of this clonotype. This chain connects TRBV3-1 to TRBJ2-6; D gene unclear. The V and J ends lost 4 bases and 0 bases respectively, with 10 bases between them. The CDR3 is 16 amino acids. CDR1 is LGHDT and CDR2 is YNNKEL in the germline V gene (reference sequence). The CDR3 is CASSPRPISGANVLTF. DNA of the CDR3: TGTGCCAGCAGCCCCCGACCTATCTCTGGGGCCAACGTCCTGACTTTC.